This TCR beta chain is from a study of T cell responses to AZD1222 COVID-19 vaccine. Study context: Pooled samples include second doses given at about 4 or 12 weeks.

Sequencing used immunoSEQ multiplex PCR; TCRdb keeps in-frame clones, though not all of them. The sample has over 90,000 clones; approximately 88% are singletons. Germline V CDR1 and CDR2: DFQATT, SNEGSKA (reference sequence). This CDR3 region has 11 residues. With 0 bases removed from V and 11 bases from J, the gap between germline ends came to 10 bases. Source: peripheral blood, taken on day 0 of AZD1222 vaccination. This chain uses TRBV20-1 with TRBJ1-1; D is ambiguous. The sequence was obtained from an adult in good health. The CDR3 is CSARDVAGAFF. In nucleotides, the CDR3 is TGCAGTGCTAGAGATGTAGCGGGGGCTTTCTTT.